One and the same sample provided the 8 T cell receptor beta chains below, sequenced in a study of blood T cell repertoires in COVID-19. Repertoires were generated with immunoSEQ multiplex PCR, while TCRdb's copy carries only in-frame clones and drops some. The data hold 400,000 to 450,000 clones, with 75% to 90% observed a single time. The sample was peripheral blood. The receptor source for this set is a woman between 35 and 50 years old with COVID-19, enrolled during active disease.

V usage is TRBV6-2 or TRBV6-3 and J usage is TRBJ2-2, with 7 bases lining up with TRBD2. Trimming removed 2 bases from V and 7 bases from J; junction bases left unmatched: 7. The germline V gene encodes CDR1 MNHEY and CDR2 SVGEGT. The CDR3 has 15 residues. The CDR3 loop is CASSYGREWIGELFF. The CDR3 region has the DNA TGTGCCAGCAGTTACGGGCGGGAGTGGATCGGGGAGCTGTTTTTT.

The gene calls are TRBV2 and TRBJ1-5, with 8 bases aligning to TRBD1. CDR1 is SNHLY and CDR2 is FYNNEI in the germline V gene. V lost 7 bases, J lost 7 bases, and 9 bases stayed unmatched. The CDR3 loop spans 14 amino acids. CDR3 nucleotides: TGTGCCAGCAATCCACAGGGGGAGGACCAGCCCCAGCATTTT. Translating gives CASNPQGEDQPQHF.

The chain uses TRBV10-2 and TRBJ1-3; a possible D gene is TRBD1 (6 bases). CDR3 length equals 15 residues. Germline CDR1 reads WSHSY; CDR2 reads SAAADI. V was trimmed by 2 bases and J by 2 bases, leaving 10 bases between them. CDR3 bases: TGCGCCAGCAGTGAGGATTCAGGGGCTGGAAACACCATATATTTT. Translation: CASSEDSGAGNTIYF.

The J gene is TRBJ1-5, the V gene TRBV7-2; 8 bases agree with TRBD1. CDR3 length: 18 residues. With V trimmed by 1 base and J by 6 bases, 14 bases remained unmatched. Germline values: CDR1 SGHTA, CDR2 FQGNSA. CDR3 sequence (DNA): TGTGCCAGCAGCTTAGTCCCCAATTCAGGACAGGGAGGTCAGCCCCAGCATTTT. It codes for CASSLVPNSGQGGQPQHF.

The chain links TRBV19 to TRBJ1-1; a possible D gene is TRBD1 (6 bases). Looked up from germline, CDR1 is LNHDA and CDR2 is SQIVND (reference sequence). This CDR3 is built from 13 residues. The V end was cut by 5 bases, the J end by 3 bases, with 10 bases between. DNA of the CDR3: TGTGCCAGTAGTCCGGACAGACACACTGAAGCTTTCTTT. Translated: CASSPDRHTEAFF.

For this clone: One end of the junction fails to match germline, which may point to a read error. This chain uses TRBV7-2 with TRBJ2-2; the match to TRBD2 covers 7 bases. This CDR3 comprises 16 residues. Germline V gene sequence: CDR1 SGHTA, CDR2 FQGNSA. The CDR3 region has the DNA TGTGCCAGCAGCTTTTTTGGCGGGAGAAACAGCGGGGAGCTGTTTTTT. Encoded protein: CASSFFGGRNSGELFF.

V and J are TRBV7-9 and TRBJ2-3; D not resolved. CDR1 SEHNR and CDR2 FQNEAQ come from the germline V gene (reference sequence). The CDR3 covers 14 residues. The germline V and J ends were trimmed by 1 base and 9 bases, with 14 bases remaining between them. In nucleotides, the CDR3 is TGTGCCAGCAGCTTAGGCGAACACAGATACACGCAGTATTTT. Residues: CASSLGEHRYTQYF.

The sample holds one count of this clone. The chain employs TRBV28 and TRBJ1-2, with D perhaps TRBD1 (5 bases). The V end was cut by 2 bases, the J end by 6 bases, with 13 bases between. Germline CDR1 MDHEN, CDR2 SYDVKM. This CDR3 comprises 14 residues. CDR3 sequence (DNA): TGTGCCAGCAGTTTAGCCCGCCCAGGGAATGGCTACACCTTC. It translates to CASSLARPGNGYTF.